This T cell receptor (beta chain) was identified during a study of T cells in localized non-small cell lung cancer. Whole-study results and caveats: Compared with tumor, uninvolved adjacent lung displayed greater T cell clonality, ranking highest overall.

V lost 3 bases, J lost 0 bases, and 12 bases lay in between. Germline V gene data show CDR1 as KGHSH and CDR2 as LQKENI. The CDR3 is 16 amino acids. Assay: immunoSEQ multiplex PCR; the TCRdb copy retains only in-frame clones and omits some. Counted here are about 1,500 clones, about a fifth occurring once; the ten biggest clones make up 10% to 15%. Adjacent lung, free of atypia, was sampled at least 2 cm from the tumor margin. Worth noting for this clone: The antigen is unknown.

The receptor's source is a man aged 40 to 75 with stage II lung adenocarcinoma. The input for sequencing was normal lung tissue next to the tumor, taken before any cancer treatment. The V gene is TRBV18, the J gene TRBJ1-3; D not resolved. The CDR3 nucleotides read TGTGCCAGCTCACCGGGAGGTCCCGGCTCTGGAAACACCATATATTTT. Encoded protein: CASSPGGPGSGNTIYF.